Sequencing of this TCR beta chain was carried out in a study of blood T cell repertoires in COVID-19 (TCRdb year 2020). For the study in its entirety: Samples covering the acute and convalescent phases of COVID-19 were provided by collaborators in the United States, Italy and Spain. The repertoires were released in a freely available public database meant as a resource for research on the immune response to SARS-CoV-2. Samples were obtained from the ongoing ImmuneRACE study (first 160 participants) and from some 1,300 subjects provided by 6 global collaborators. The material from the prospective study consisted of cDNA or gDNA derived from T cells, B-cell-depleted T cells, or PBMCs. The dataset comprised deeply sampled blood TCRbeta repertoires from subjects exposed to, actively infected with, or recovered from COVID-19. Where HLA class I and class II types were available, the types were taken from metadata supplied by the sample provider, not from assay-based typing. Nearly every sample came with metadata listing a de-identified subject ID, COVID-19 status, age in years and sex.

To note about this clone: Its antigen specificity is not known. No qualities accompany the bases; no much larger clone lies one base away.

The paper's findings and limits, for the study overall: The amount of clinical and demographic metadata varied by source and participant and was provided uncurated.

The immunoSEQ Assay, a bias-controlled multiplex PCR, was used to amplify TCRbeta CDR3 regions from genomic DNA. Regarding the original processing steps: Nucleated cell counts per sample were estimated from amplification of reference gene primers within the assay. Sequence reads were collapsed and filtered to measure the absolute abundance of every unique TCRbeta CDR3 rearrangement. For each sample, productive Simpson clonality was calculated as the square root of Simpson's diversity index across productive rearrangements. Here the immuneACCESS table is served through TCRdb, limited to in-frame sequences with V and J called. Missing clones are a known gap in these copies; in checked studies unresolved V genes cover under half, and the rest lacks a known reason. That table furnishes V, J and clone size, whereas the DNA furnished D and trimming. The sample records about 240,000 clones, about 85% of which are singletons. The top ten constitute over 5.5% of the sample.

V drops 3 bases and J drops 1 base, leaving 16 bases in between. Including the terminal cysteine and valine, the CDR3 comprises 16 residues. Only the CDR3 portion is preserved as DNA: 48 bases, with reading frame beginning at the first base. For CDR1 and CDR2, the germline V gene lists SGHVS and FQNEAQ. Whole blood was collected in K2EDTA tubes by collaborating institutions according to the institutions' own protocols. For TCRbeta analysis, collaborators shipped samples as frozen whole blood, isolated PBMCs, or DNA extracted from either of those sample types. The V and J genes are TRBV7-8 and TRBJ2-7, with the identity of the D gene unclear. The sequence derives from a woman aged 55-70 years with active or convalescent COVID-19. Sequenced input: peripheral blood. The DNA reads TGTGCCAGCAGCTTTAAGTCCCAGCGACTTTCCTACGAGCAGTACGTC. This yields the protein CASSFKSQRLSYEQYV.